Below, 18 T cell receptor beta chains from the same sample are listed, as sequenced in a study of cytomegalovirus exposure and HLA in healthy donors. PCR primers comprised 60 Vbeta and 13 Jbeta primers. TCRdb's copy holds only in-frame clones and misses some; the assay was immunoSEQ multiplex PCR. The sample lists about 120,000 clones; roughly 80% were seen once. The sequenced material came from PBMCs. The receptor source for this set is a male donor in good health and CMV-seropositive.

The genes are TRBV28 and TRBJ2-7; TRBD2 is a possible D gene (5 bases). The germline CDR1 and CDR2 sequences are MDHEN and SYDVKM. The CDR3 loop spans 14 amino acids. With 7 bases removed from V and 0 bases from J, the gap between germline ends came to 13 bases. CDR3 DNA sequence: TGTGCCAGCACCGGGATCGGGAACTCCTACGAGCAGTACTTC. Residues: CASTGIGNSYEQYF.

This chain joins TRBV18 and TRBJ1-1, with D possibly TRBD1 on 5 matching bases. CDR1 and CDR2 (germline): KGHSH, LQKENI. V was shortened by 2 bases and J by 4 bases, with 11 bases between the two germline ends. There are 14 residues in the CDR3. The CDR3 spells CASSPIQGGTEAFF. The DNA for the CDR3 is TGTGCCAGCTCACCAATCCAGGGCGGCACTGAAGCTTTCTTT.

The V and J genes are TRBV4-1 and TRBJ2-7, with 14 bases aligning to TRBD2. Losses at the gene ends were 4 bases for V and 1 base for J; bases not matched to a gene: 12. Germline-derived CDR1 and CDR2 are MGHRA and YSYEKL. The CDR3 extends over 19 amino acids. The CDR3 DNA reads TGCGCCAGCAGCCGAGCCGGGACTAGCGGGAGAGGCATTTCCTACGAGCAGTACTTC. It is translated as CASSRAGTSGRGISYEQYF.

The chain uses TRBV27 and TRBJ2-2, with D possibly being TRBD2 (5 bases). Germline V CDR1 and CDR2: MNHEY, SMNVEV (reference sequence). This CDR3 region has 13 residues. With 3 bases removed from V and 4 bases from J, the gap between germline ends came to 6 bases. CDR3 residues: CASSFRGTGELFF. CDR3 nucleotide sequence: TGTGCCAGCAGTTTCCGGGGCACCGGGGAGCTGTTTTTT.

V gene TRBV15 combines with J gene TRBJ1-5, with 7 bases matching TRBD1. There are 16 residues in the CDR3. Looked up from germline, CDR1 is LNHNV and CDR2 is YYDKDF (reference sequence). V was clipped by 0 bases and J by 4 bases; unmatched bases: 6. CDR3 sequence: CATSRDPARGNQPQHF. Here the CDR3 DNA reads TGTGCCACCAGCAGAGATCCTGCCAGGGGGAATCAGCCCCAGCATTTT.

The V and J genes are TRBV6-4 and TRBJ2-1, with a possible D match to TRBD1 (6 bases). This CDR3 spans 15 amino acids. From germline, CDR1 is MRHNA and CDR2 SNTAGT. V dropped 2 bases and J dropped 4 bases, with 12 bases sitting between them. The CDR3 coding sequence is TGTGCCAGCAGTGACGGGCAGGGGCCTTACAATGAGCAGTTCTTC. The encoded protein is CASSDGQGPYNEQFF.

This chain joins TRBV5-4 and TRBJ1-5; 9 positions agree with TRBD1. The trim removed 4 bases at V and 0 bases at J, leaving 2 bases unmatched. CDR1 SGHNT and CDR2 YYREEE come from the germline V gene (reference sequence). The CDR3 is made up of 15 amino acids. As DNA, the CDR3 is TGTGCCAGCAGCCCGGACAGGGGTAGCAATCAGCCCCAGCATTTT. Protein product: CASSPDRGSNQPQHF.

The chain's CDR3 is CASSLGTGGFYEQYF. The DNA of the CDR3 is TGTGCCAGCAGCTTAGGGACAGGGGGGTTCTACGAGCAGTACTTC. The chain links TRBV11-2 to TRBJ2-7; 10 bases line up with TRBD1. Germline V gene data show CDR1 as SGHAT and CDR2 as FQNNGV. This CDR3 has 15 amino acids. V shed 1 base, J shed 3 bases, and the junction held 3 bases outside the gene matches.

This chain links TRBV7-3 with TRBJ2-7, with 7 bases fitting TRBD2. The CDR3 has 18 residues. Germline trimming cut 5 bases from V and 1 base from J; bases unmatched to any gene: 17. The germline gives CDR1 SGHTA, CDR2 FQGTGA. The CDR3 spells CASSPHPPRLAESYEQYF. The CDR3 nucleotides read TGTGCCAGCAGCCCCCATCCCCCACGACTAGCAGAGTCCTACGAGCAGTACTTC.

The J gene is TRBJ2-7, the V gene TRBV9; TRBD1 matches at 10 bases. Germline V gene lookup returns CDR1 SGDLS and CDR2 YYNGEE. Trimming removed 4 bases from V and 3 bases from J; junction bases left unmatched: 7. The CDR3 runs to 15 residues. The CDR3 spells CASSPGGQGVYEQYF. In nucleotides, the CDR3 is TGTGCCAGCAGCCCCGGAGGACAGGGGGTCTACGAGCAGTACTTC.

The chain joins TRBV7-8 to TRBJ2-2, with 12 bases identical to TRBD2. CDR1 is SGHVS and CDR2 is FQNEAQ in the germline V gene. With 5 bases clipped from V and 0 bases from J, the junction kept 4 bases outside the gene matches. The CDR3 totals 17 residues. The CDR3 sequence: CASSPGTSGSNTGELFF. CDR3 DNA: TGTGCCAGCAGCCCCGGGACTAGCGGGTCGAACACCGGGGAGCTGTTTTTT.

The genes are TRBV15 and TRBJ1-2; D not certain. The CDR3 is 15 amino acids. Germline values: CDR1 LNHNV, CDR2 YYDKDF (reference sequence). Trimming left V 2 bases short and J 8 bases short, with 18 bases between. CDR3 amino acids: CATSRSPTAPGGYTF. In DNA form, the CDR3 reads TGTGCCACCAGCAGATCGCCGACTGCCCCGGGGGGCTACACCTTC.

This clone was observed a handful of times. The CDR3 loop is CASSLGDNNSSPLHF. The CDR3 DNA sequence: TGCGCCAGCAGCTTAGGGGATAACAACTCGTCACCCCTCCACTTT. V and J are TRBV5-1 and TRBJ1-6; maybe TRBD1 (5 bases). The CDR3 sequence is 15 residues long. The germline CDR1 and CDR2 sequences are SGHRS and YFSETQ. Trimming left V 2 bases short and J 10 bases short, with 16 bases between.

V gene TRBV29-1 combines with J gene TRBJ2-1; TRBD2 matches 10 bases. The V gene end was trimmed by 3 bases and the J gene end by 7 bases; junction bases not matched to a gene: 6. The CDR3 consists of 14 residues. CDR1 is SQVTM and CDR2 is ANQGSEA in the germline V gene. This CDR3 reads CSVDLAGVVNEQFF. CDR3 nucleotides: TGCAGCGTTGATCTAGCGGGAGTGGTTAATGAGCAGTTCTTC.

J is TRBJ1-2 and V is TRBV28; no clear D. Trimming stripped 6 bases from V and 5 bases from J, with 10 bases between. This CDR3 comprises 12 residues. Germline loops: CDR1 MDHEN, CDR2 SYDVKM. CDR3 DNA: TGTGCCAGCAGCGAGGGATGGTATGGCTACACCTTC. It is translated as CASSEGWYGYTF.

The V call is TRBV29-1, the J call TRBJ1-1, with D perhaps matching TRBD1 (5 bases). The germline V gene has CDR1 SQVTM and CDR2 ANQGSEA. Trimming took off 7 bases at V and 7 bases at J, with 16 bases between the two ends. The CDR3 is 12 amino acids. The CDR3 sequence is CSAPGGVGEAFF. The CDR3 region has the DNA TGCAGCGCCCCAGGAGGGGTGGGTGAAGCTTTCTTT.

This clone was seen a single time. The CDR3 region has the DNA TGTGCCAGTAGTAACCCCCCTCAGCGGGAGGGGGCGTTCTTC. Translated: CASSNPPQREGAFF. V gene TRBV19 combines with J gene TRBJ2-1; TRBD2 matches 10 bases. Germline V gives CDR1 LNHDA, CDR2 SQIVND (reference sequence). The CDR3 sequence is 14 residues long. Trimming took 4 bases from V and 15 from J; bases not matched to a gene: 12. Variable domain in full (rest from reference TRBV19 and TRBJ2-1): DGGITQSPKYLFRKEGQNVTLSCEQNLNHDAMYWYRQDPGQGLRLIYYSQIVNDFQKGDIAEGYSVSREKKESFPLTVTSAQKNPTAFYLCASSNPPQREGAFFGPGTRLTVL.

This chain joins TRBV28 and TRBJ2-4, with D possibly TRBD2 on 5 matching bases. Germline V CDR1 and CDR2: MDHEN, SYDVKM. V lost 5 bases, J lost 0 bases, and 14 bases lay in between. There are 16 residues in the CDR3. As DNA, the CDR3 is TGTGCCAGCAGTCCCGCATTCGGACTAGCCAAAAACATTCAGTACTTC. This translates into CASSPAFGLAKNIQYF.